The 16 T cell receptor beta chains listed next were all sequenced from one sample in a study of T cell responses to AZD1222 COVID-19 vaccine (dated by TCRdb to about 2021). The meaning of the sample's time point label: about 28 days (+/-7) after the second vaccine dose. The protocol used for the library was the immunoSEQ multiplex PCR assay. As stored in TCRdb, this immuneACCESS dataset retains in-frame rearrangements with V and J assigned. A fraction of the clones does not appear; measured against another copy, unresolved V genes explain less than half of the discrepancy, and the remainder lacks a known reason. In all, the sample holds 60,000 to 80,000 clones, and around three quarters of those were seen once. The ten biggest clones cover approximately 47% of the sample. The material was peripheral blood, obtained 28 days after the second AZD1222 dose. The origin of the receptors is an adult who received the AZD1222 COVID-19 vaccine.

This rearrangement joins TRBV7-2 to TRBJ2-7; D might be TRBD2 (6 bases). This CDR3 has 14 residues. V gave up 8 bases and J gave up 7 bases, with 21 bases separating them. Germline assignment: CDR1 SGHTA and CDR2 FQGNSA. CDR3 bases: TGTGCCAGCCGGCCTCTAGCGTCTCGAGGGGAGCAGTACTTC. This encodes CASRPLASRGEQYF.

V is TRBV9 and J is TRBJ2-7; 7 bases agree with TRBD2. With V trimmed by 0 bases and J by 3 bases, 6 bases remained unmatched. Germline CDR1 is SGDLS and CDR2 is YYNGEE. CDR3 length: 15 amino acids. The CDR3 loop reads CASSVDGGSIYEQYF. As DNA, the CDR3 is TGTGCCAGCAGCGTAGATGGCGGGAGCATCTACGAGCAGTACTTC.

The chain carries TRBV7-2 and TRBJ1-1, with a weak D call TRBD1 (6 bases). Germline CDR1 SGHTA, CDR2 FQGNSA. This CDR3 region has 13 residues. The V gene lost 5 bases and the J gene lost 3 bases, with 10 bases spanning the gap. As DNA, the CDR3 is TGTGCCAGCAGCCCCGGGGGCTACACTGAAGCTTTCTTT. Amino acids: CASSPGGYTEAFF.

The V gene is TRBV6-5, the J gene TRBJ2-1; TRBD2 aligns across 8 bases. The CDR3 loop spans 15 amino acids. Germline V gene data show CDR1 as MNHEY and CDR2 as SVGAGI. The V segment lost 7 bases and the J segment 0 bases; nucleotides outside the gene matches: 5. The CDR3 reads CASTLAGSSYNEQFF. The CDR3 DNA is TGTGCCAGCACATTAGCGGGGAGCTCCTACAATGAGCAGTTCTTC.

The CDR3: CASSEASGGKGDTQYF. CDR3 DNA: TGTGCCAGCAGTGAAGCGTCGGGGGGGAAGGGAGATACGCAGTATTTT. This chain uses TRBV6-1 with TRBJ2-3; 8 bases line up with TRBD2. V gave up 0 bases and J gave up 5 bases; unmatched junction bases: 7. This CDR3 region has 16 residues. CDR1 and CDR2 (germline): MNHNS, SASEGT.

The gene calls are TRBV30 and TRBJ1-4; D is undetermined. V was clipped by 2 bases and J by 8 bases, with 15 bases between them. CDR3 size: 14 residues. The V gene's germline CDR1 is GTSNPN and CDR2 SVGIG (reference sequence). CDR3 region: CAWSMDHGREKLFF. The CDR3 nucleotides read TGTGCCTGGAGTATGGATCACGGAAGGGAAAAACTGTTTTTT.

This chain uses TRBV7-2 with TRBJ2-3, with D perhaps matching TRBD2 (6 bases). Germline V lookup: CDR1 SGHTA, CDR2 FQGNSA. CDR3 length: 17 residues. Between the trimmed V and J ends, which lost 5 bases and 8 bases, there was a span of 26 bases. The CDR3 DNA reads TGTGCCAGCAGCAGGGAAGACAGCGGGTCCCTGGGGGGTACGCAGTATTTT. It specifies CASSREDSGSLGGTQYF.

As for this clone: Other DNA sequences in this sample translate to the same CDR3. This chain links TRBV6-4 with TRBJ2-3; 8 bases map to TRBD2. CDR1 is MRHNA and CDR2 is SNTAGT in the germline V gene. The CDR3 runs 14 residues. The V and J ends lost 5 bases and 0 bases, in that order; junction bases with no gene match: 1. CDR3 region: CASSRGGSTDTQYF. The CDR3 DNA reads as TGTGCCAGCAGTCGGGGGGGGAGCACAGATACGCAGTATTTT.

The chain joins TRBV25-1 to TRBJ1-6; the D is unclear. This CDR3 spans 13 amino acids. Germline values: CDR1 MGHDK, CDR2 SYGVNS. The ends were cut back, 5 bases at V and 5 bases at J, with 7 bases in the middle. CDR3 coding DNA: TGTGCCAGCAGTCTATCGGATAATTCACCCCTCCACTTT. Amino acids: CASSLSDNSPLHF.

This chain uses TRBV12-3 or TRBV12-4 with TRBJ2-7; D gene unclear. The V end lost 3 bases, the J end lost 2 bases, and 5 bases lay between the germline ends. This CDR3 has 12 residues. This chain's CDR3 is CASSFGAYEQYF. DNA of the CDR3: TGTGCCAGCAGTTTCGGAGCCTACGAGCAGTACTTC.

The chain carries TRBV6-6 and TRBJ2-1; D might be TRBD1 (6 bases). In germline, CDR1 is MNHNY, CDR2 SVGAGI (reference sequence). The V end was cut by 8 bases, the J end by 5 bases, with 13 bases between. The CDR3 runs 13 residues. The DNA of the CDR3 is TGTGCCAGCGGTAGTGGACAGAACAATGAGCAGTTCTTC. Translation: CASGSGQNNEQFF.

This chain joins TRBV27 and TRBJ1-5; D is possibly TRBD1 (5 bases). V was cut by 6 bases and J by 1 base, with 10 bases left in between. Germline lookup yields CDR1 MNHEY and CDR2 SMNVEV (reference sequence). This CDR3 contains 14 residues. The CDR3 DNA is TGTGCCAGCAGCTATGGGGGGAGCAATCAGCCCCAGCATTTT. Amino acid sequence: CASSYGGSNQPQHF.

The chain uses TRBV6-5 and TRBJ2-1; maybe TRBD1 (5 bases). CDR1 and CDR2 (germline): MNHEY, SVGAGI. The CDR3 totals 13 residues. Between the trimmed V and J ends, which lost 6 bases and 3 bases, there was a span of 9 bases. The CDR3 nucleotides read TGTGCCAGCAGATCGACAGTCTACAATGAGCAGTTCTTC. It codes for CASRSTVYNEQFF.

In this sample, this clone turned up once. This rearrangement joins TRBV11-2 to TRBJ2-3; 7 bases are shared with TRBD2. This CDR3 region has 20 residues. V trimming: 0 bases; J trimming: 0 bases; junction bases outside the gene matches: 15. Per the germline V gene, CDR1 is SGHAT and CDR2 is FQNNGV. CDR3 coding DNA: TGTGCCAGCAGCTTAGATCGGGGTAGCGGGCCACCGGGAAGCACAGATACGCAGTATTTT. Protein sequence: CASSLDRGSGPPGSTDTQYF. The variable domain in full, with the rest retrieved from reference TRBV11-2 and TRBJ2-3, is EAGVAQSPRYKIIEKRQSVAFWCNPISGHATLYWYQQILGQGPKLLIQFQNNGVVDDSQLPKDRFSAERLKGVDSTLKIQPAKLEDSAVYLCASSLDRGSGPPGSTDTQYFGPGTRLTVL.

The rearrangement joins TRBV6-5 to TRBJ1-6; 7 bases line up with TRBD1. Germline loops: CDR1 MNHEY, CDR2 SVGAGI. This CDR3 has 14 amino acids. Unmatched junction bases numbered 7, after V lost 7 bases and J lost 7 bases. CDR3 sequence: CASTPGTANSPLHF. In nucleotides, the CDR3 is TGTGCCAGCACCCCCGGGACAGCGAATTCACCCCTCCACTTT.

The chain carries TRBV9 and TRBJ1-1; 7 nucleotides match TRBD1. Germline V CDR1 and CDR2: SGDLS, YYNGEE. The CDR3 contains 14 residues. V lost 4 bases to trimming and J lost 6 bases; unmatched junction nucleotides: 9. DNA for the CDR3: TGTGCCAGCAGCCCAATCCCTGGACAGGCTGAAGCTTTCTTT. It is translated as CASSPIPGQAEAFF.